Listed here is a single T cell receptor (beta chain). The germline V gene has CDR1 MNHEY and CDR2 SMNVEV (reference sequence). Trimming took off 1 base at V and 5 bases at J, with 15 bases between the two ends. CDR3 length equals 15 residues. Per the original data handling: Estimation of nucleated cell counts relied on the amplification of reference gene primers. Sequenced by immunoSEQ multiplex PCR; TCRdb stores in-frame clones only, minus some. That table gives V, J and clone size, and the DNA gave D and trimming. The data show approximately 80,000 clones, 60% to 80% seen once. The data are from a study of blood T cell repertoires in COVID-19. Study background: Donors in the United States, Italy and Spain gave samples during acute or convalescent COVID-19. In each case, the material was cDNA or gDNA derived from T cells, B-cell-depleted T cells, or PBMCs.

This sequence originates from a man in his sixties or seventies with active or convalescent COVID-19. Sequencing was done on a sample of peripheral blood. The chain recombines TRBV27 with TRBJ2-7; D may be TRBD2 (6 bases). CDR3 nucleotide sequence: TGTGCCAGCAGTTTATGGGGGGACGGGGTGAACGAGCAGTACTTC. Its protein product is CASSLWGDGVNEQYF.